These 23 T cell receptor beta chains share one sample of origin, sequenced in a study of T cell repertoires in cytomegalovirus infection. TCRdb independently ran MiXCR on the reads; one entry per CDR3 protein. This sample has some 120,000 distinct CDR3 sequences, with 9.5% to 13% found just once. No antigen is known for these receptors. Input material: PBMCs, sequenced either directly or after in vitro stimulation (not recorded which). The source of these receptors is a human donor in good health (CMV status not recorded). Some clones in this sample may be carry-over from other donors' samples.

This clonotype was seen only a few times. This sequence joins TRBV19 and TRBJ1-1; D is uncertain. This CDR3 has 13 residues. V was pared by 0 bases and J by 6 bases, with 8 bases between. Germline V gene lookup returns CDR1 LNHDA and CDR2 SQIVND (reference sequence). In nucleotides, the CDR3 is TGTGCCAGTAGTATAGATGCCGGGTCTGAAGCTTTCTTT. Its translation is CASSIDAGSEAFF.

This chain connects TRBV4-1 to TRBJ2-1; TRBD1 matches 7 bases. This CDR3 spans 18 amino acids. Germline loops: CDR1 MGHRA, CDR2 YSYEKL. V shed 4 bases and J 0 bases; nucleotides not matched to a gene: 12. The CDR3 sequence is CASSPTGSRWSSYNEQFF. The CDR3 nucleotides are TGCGCCAGCAGCCCGACAGGGTCGAGGTGGAGCTCCTACAATGAGCAGTTCTTC.

This clonotype occurred many times. V is TRBV27 and J is TRBJ2-3; TRBD2 aligns across 11 bases. In germline, CDR1 is MNHEY, CDR2 SMNVEV (reference sequence). This CDR3 spans 18 amino acids. V lost 3 bases and J lost 0; bases outside the gene matches: 8. The CDR3 loop reads CASSFVASGRTSTDTQYF. CDR3 sequence (DNA): TGTGCCAGCAGTTTTGTTGCTAGCGGGAGGACTAGCACAGATACGCAGTATTTT.

This clonotype was counted at least ten times. This rearrangement joins TRBV27 to TRBJ2-7; TRBD1 matches at 7 bases. The CDR3 consists of 14 residues. Germline trimming cut 5 bases from V and 2 bases from J; bases unmatched to any gene: 6. Germline V gives CDR1 MNHEY, CDR2 SMNVEV (reference sequence). The CDR3 is CASSLRTGPYEQYV. The CDR3 nucleotides are TGTGCCAGCAGTCTACGGACAGGCCCCTACGAGCAGTACGTC.

This clonotype was found a few times. The chain recombines TRBV12-3 or TRBV12-4 with TRBJ1-1; TRBD1 is a possible D gene (6 bases). V was shortened by 3 bases and J by 1 base, with 12 bases between the two germline ends. The CDR3 spans 15 residues. The CDR3 loop reads CASSFSPTGNTEAFF. DNA of the CDR3: TGTGCCAGCAGTTTTTCCCCGACAGGGAACACTGAAGCTTTCTTT.

This clonotype was seen at least ten times. Written as DNA, the CDR3 is TGTGCCAGTAGTATTATCCTCGGGGATCAGCCCCAGCATTTT. Translated, it gives CASSIILGDQPQHF. J is TRBJ1-5 and V is TRBV19; D remains ambiguous. The CDR3 covers 14 residues. V lost 3 bases and J lost 5, with 11 bases in between. Germline CDR1 reads LNHDA; CDR2 reads SQIVND (reference sequence).

This clonotype occurred a few times. The chain has TRBV5-6 and TRBJ2-2; 8 bases match TRBD2. The J segment lost 3 bases and the V segment lost 5 bases, leaving 12 bases of the junction unmatched. The CDR3 has 17 residues. CDR1 SGHDT and CDR2 YYEEEE come from the germline V gene. The CDR3 coding sequence is TGTGCCAGCAGACGGGAAGAGAGCGGGAGTGACACCGGGGAGCTGTTTTTT. Its translation: CASRREESGSDTGELFF.

This clonotype was seen repeatedly, ten times or more. CDR3 DNA sequence: TGTGCCAGCAGTTACGGCCGGGATCTTAGCACAGATACGCAGTATTTT. Encoded protein: CASSYGRDLSTDTQYF. This chain joins TRBV6-6 and TRBJ2-3; possibly TRBD2 for D (5 bases). The CDR3 totals 16 residues. V was pared by 2 bases and J by 0 bases, with 12 bases between. CDR1 is MNHNY, CDR2 SVGAGI, per germline (reference sequence).

This clonotype occurred many times. The gene calls are TRBV12-3 or TRBV12-4 and TRBJ1-6, with TRBD1 matching over 7 bases. This CDR3 has 17 amino acids. After removal of 4 bases from V and 3 bases from J, the junction contained 9 bases not matched to a gene. In DNA, the CDR3 is TGTGCCAGCAGTTCGCCCAGACGGACAGGCTATAATTCACCCCTCCACTTT. Translated, it gives CASSSPRRTGYNSPLHF.

The sample holds one count of this clonotype. J is TRBJ2-3 and V is TRBV7-2, with TRBD2 matching over 13 bases. Germline values: CDR1 SGHTA, CDR2 FQGNSA. The V and J ends lost 4 bases and 9 bases, in that order; junction bases with no gene match: 10. This CDR3 has 16 residues. CDR3 residues: CASSSWTSGGRGTQYF. The CDR3 DNA reads TGTGCCAGCAGCTCCTGGACTAGCGGGGGCCGGGGGACGCAGTATTTT.

In its sample, this clonotype was seen a few times. The V gene is TRBV13, the J gene TRBJ2-5; possibly TRBD2 for D (6 bases). V dropped 5 bases and J dropped 5 bases, with 18 bases sitting between them. Per the germline V gene, CDR1 is PRHDT and CDR2 is FYEKMQ (reference sequence). CDR3 length: 15 amino acids. CDR3: CASSQRTNLRETQYF. For the CDR3, the DNA is TGTGCCAGCAGCCAACGGACTAACCTACGGGAGACCCAGTACTTC.

The chain combines TRBV29-1 with TRBJ1-5; 7 bases are a match to TRBD1. After removal of 4 bases from V and 2 bases from J, the junction contained 2 bases not matched to a gene. The CDR3 extends over 13 amino acids. CDR1 is SQVTM and CDR2 is ANQGSEA in the germline V gene. This CDR3 reads CSVADRGNQPQHF. The CDR3 bases are TGCAGCGTTGCCGACAGGGGCAATCAGCCCCAGCATTTT.

This clonotype was recorded many times. This chain connects TRBV19 to TRBJ1-4; 8 bases agree with TRBD1. The V gene's germline CDR1 is LNHDA and CDR2 SQIVND (reference sequence). The trim removed 0 bases at V and 5 bases at J, leaving 8 bases unmatched. The CDR3 has 17 amino acids. The CDR3 nucleotides read TGTGCCAGTAGTATAGATCTATCTGGACAGGGCAATGAAAAACTGTTTTTT. Protein: CASSIDLSGQGNEKLFF.

This clonotype was seen a handful of times. J is TRBJ1-6 and V is TRBV7-9; D call uncertain. The V and J ends lost 1 base and 6 bases respectively, with 4 bases between them. The CDR3 contains 13 residues. CDR1 is SEHNR and CDR2 is FQNEAQ in the germline V gene (reference sequence). CDR3 protein: CASSLESNSPLHF. CDR3 in DNA: TGTGCCAGCAGCTTAGAAAGTAATTCACCCCTCCACTTT.

This clonotype was recorded at least ten times. The genes are TRBV10-3 and TRBJ1-5; no definite D call. V gave up 5 bases and J gave up 0 bases, with 5 bases separating them. Germline V gene data show CDR1 as ENHRY and CDR2 as SYGVKD. The length of the CDR3 is 13 residues. Here the CDR3 reads CAISPYSNQPQHF. CDR3 sequence (DNA): TGTGCCATCAGTCCGTATAGCAATCAGCCCCAGCATTTT.

V gene TRBV6-5 combines with J gene TRBJ2-7; a possible D gene is TRBD2 (6 bases). This CDR3 spans 16 amino acids. The V and J ends lost 0 bases and 1 base respectively, with 13 bases between them. The V gene's germline CDR1 is MNHEY and CDR2 SVGAGI. The CDR3 DNA is TGTGCCAGCAGTTACTCGTATTCGGGGGATTCCTACGAGCAGTACTTC. This sequence encodes CASSYSYSGDSYEQYF.

In this sample, this clonotype turned up a few times. The V gene is TRBV7-2, the J gene TRBJ2-4; 7 bases are shared with TRBD2. Germline assignment: CDR1 SGHTA and CDR2 FQGNSA. V lost 5 bases and J lost 8; bases outside the gene matches: 12. This CDR3 is 15 amino acids long. CDR3 nucleotide sequence: TGTGCCAGCAGCCCGGGGGGAGGGCTAGCGGACATTCAGTACTTC. Amino acids: CASSPGGGLADIQYF. Based on the CDR3 plus reference TRBV7-2 and TRBJ2-4, the full variable domain is GAGVSQSPSNKVTEKGKDVELRCDPISGHTALYWYRQSLGQGLEFLIYFQGNSAPDKSGLPSDRFSAERTGGSVSTLTIQRTQQEDSAVYLCASSPGGGLADIQYFGAGTRLSVL.

This clonotype appeared many times. The chain is built from TRBV12-3 or TRBV12-4 and TRBJ1-3, with 8 bases identical to TRBD1. There are 18 residues in the CDR3. Trimming at V came to 2 bases and at J to 4 bases, leaving 13 bases not matched to a gene. This CDR3 reads CASSLIVTWTGPGNTIYF. The CDR3 region has the DNA TGTGCCAGCAGTTTAATCGTGACCTGGACAGGGCCGGGAAACACCATATATTTT.

This clonotype has only a few counts. The J gene is TRBJ2-3, the V gene TRBV4-3; TRBD2 agrees at 12 bases. V dropped 3 bases and J dropped 0; count of bases not matched to a gene: 1. CDR1 is LGHNA and CDR2 is YSLEER in the germline V gene. The CDR3 runs 16 residues. The CDR3 coding sequence is TGCGCCAGCAGCCACGGGACTAGCGGGAGCACAGATACGCAGTATTTT. This gives the protein CASSHGTSGSTDTQYF.

In this sample, this clonotype turned up many times. The V and J genes are TRBV7-2 and TRBJ2-3; D may be TRBD1 or TRBD2 (5 bases each). Trimming shortened V by 7 bases and J by 5 bases, and 13 bases separated the two germline ends. CDR1 and CDR2 (germline): SGHTA, FQGNSA. CDR3 size: 13 residues. The CDR3 DNA is TGTGCCAGCATCCCGGGACCTGGAGATACGCAGTATTTT. Protein product: CASIPGPGDTQYF.

A few counts support this clonotype. The CDR3 loop is CASRRQGKTEAFF. The DNA for the CDR3 is TGTGCCAGCAGAAGACAGGGTAAAACTGAAGCTTTCTTT. This chain links TRBV28 with TRBJ1-1; 7 bases agree with TRBD1. The J segment lost 5 bases and the V segment lost 6 bases, leaving 6 bases of the junction unmatched. The CDR3 consists of 13 residues. Germline V gene sequence: CDR1 MDHEN, CDR2 SYDVKM.

This clonotype appeared a few times. The V call is TRBV5-1, the J call TRBJ2-7; no clear D gene. Germline V gives CDR1 SGHRS, CDR2 YFSETQ. Trimming cost V 4 bases and J 0 bases, with 11 bases left between them. The CDR3 runs to 14 residues. CDR3 nucleotides: TGCGCCAGCAGCGGGCAGGCTGCCTCCTACGAGCAGTACTTC. This sequence encodes CASSGQAASYEQYF.

This sequence joins TRBV5-6 and TRBJ2-5; D assignment may be TRBD1 or TRBD2 (5 bases each). Per germline, CDR1 SGHDT and CDR2 YYEEEE. Trimming took off 5 bases at V and 2 bases at J, with 19 bases between the two ends. The CDR3 sequence is 16 residues long. As DNA, the CDR3 is TGTGCCAGCAGTAGGCTAGGGACGGAATTACAAGAGACCCAGTACTTC. Translating it yields CASSRLGTELQETQYF.